What follows is one TCR beta chain and its context. Other DNA variants within this sample encode the same CDR3. This entry belongs to a study of somatic mutations in cytotoxic T cells in rheumatoid arthritis. Measured with immunoSEQ multiplex PCR; TCRdb has only the in-frame clones, and not every one. The sample has around 19,000 clones, about 83% seen once. Germline CDR1 and CDR2: MDHEN and SYDVKM. The V end lost 6 bases, the J end lost 7 bases, and 22 bases lay between the germline ends. The length of the CDR3 is 16 residues. This clonotype was obtained from an adult with rheumatoid arthritis. Source material: CD8+ T cells sorted from blood. V and J are TRBV28 and TRBJ1-5; D is unclear. The CDR3 sequence is CASSLRFSTDGQPQHF. CDR3 coding DNA: TGTGCCAGCAGCTTACGTTTTTCTACGGACGGGCAGCCCCAGCATTTT.